This T cell receptor beta chain is drawn from a study of blood T cell repertoires in COVID-19. Assay used: immunoSEQ multiplex PCR; TCRdb lists only in-frame clones, some missing. The profile shows 60,000 to 85,000 clones, roughly three quarters of them singletons. The V gene's germline CDR1 is MNHEY and CDR2 SMNVEV (reference sequence). The ends lost 7 bases at V and 1 base at J; junction bases unmatched: 12. The CDR3 contains 16 residues. The chain employs TRBV27 and TRBJ2-7; 8 bases agree with TRBD1. Source material: peripheral blood. This TCR came from a human donor in a cohort sampled during active COVID-19. For the CDR3, the DNA is TGTGCCAGCATGTTGGGACCTCAGGGGGCGTCCTACGAGCAGTACTTC. Its translation: CASMLGPQGASYEQYF.